A single sample gave rise to the 19 T cell receptor beta chains below, sequenced in a study of blood T cell repertoires in COVID-19. Only in-frame clones appear in the TCRdb table, and some are missing; sequencing was by immunoSEQ multiplex PCR. The sample lists 290,000 or so clones, approximately 90% occurring once. The material sequenced was peripheral blood. These receptors all stem from a woman aged 25 to 39 with COVID-19, enrolled during active disease.

This clone was detected only once. The V call is TRBV19, the J call TRBJ2-2; 7 nucleotides agree with TRBD2. Trimming cost V 5 bases and J 6 bases; bases outside gene matches: 9. Germline assignment: CDR1 LNHDA and CDR2 SQIVND (reference sequence). The CDR3 loop spans 15 amino acids. The CDR3 loop reads CASSGQAGAPGELFF. In DNA form, the CDR3 reads TGTGCCAGTAGTGGCCAGGCGGGAGCCCCCGGGGAGCTGTTTTTT.

The genes are TRBV10-3 and TRBJ2-2; TRBD2 matches 9 bases. The J segment lost 6 bases and the V segment lost 0 bases, leaving 5 bases of the junction unmatched. The CDR3 is 16 residues long. Germline CDR1 is ENHRY and CDR2 is SYGVKD. CDR3 nucleotides: TGTGCCATCAGTGAGTCTAGCGGGAGAAGCGCCGGGGAGCTGTTTTTT. Translated, it gives CAISESSGRSAGELFF.

The DNA of the CDR3 is TGTGCCAGCAGTTTATGGGGGGTGAGGGGCACTGAAGCTTTCTTT. Protein product: CASSLWGVRGTEAFF. The chain uses TRBV27 and TRBJ1-1, with D possibly being TRBD1 (5 bases). The V end lost 1 base, the J end lost 4 bases, and 13 bases lay between the germline ends. Germline V gives CDR1 MNHEY, CDR2 SMNVEV (reference sequence). The CDR3 covers 15 residues.

This clone was picked up a small number of times. The chain has TRBV3-1 (or the pseudogene TRBV3-2) and TRBJ2-2; D not certain. Trimming stripped 10 bases from V and 0 bases from J, with 12 bases between. CDR3 length equals 14 residues. CDR1 is LGHDT, CDR2 YNNKEL, per germline (reference sequence). The CDR3 sequence is CATRTTPNTGELFF. In DNA form, the CDR3 reads TGTGCCACACGCACCACTCCGAACACCGGGGAGCTGTTTTTT.

The chain is built from TRBV12-3 or TRBV12-4 and TRBJ1-2, with 7 bases lining up with TRBD1. With V trimmed by 6 bases and J by 6 bases, 7 bases remained unmatched. This CDR3 is built from 13 residues. The CDR3 sequence is CASRLDREDGYTF. CDR3 sequence (DNA): TGTGCCAGCAGGCTCGACAGGGAGGATGGCTACACCTTC.

The chain uses TRBV7-2 and TRBJ1-5; 8 nucleotides align to TRBD1. CDR3 length equals 13 residues. V shed 5 bases and J 6 bases; nucleotides not matched to a gene: 3. CDR1 SGHTA and CDR2 FQGNSA come from the germline V gene. CDR3 coding DNA: TGTGCCAGCAGCCCGACAGGGGCTCAGCCCCAGCATTTT. Its translation is CASSPTGAQPQHF.

This rearrangement joins TRBV3-1 (or the pseudogene TRBV3-2) to TRBJ1-1; 8 bases map to TRBD1. The J segment lost 3 bases and the V segment lost 6 bases, leaving 6 bases of the junction unmatched. The CDR3 is made up of 14 amino acids. Germline CDR1 LGHDT, CDR2 YNNKEL (reference sequence). The CDR3 DNA reads TGTGCCAGCAGTTCATTACAGGGGGACACTGAAGCTTTCTTT. Translation: CASSSLQGDTEAFF.

V gene TRBV5-1 combines with J gene TRBJ2-7, with TRBD2 matching 8 bases. The V gene end was trimmed by 4 bases and the J gene end by 4 bases; junction bases not matched to a gene: 7. Germline loops: CDR1 SGHRS, CDR2 YFSETQ. The CDR3 covers 14 residues. CDR3 residues: CASSPAGDEYEQYF. DNA of the CDR3: TGCGCCAGCAGCCCAGCGGGAGATGAATACGAGCAGTACTTC.

The chain employs TRBV5-1 and TRBJ2-5, with 10 bases that match TRBD1. CDR1 and CDR2 from the germline V gene are SGHRS and YFSETQ. With V trimmed by 0 bases and J by 3 bases, 2 bases remained unmatched. This CDR3 region has 15 residues. DNA of the CDR3: TGCGCCAGCAGCTTGGCCGGGACAGGGGAAGAGACCCAGTACTTC. Encoded protein: CASSLAGTGEETQYF.

This chain uses TRBV18 with TRBJ2-7; D possibly corresponds to TRBD2 (7 bases). V gave up 8 bases and J gave up 6 bases, with 17 bases separating them. This CDR3 contains 13 residues. Germline V gives CDR1 KGHSH, CDR2 LQKENI. This chain's CDR3 is CASGGGLTGEQYF. The DNA of the CDR3 is TGTGCCAGCGGGGGGGGCCTAACGGGCGAGCAGTACTTC.

V and J are TRBV7-9 and TRBJ1-4; D gene unclear. The germline V and J ends were trimmed by 1 base and 6 bases, with 9 bases remaining between them. Looked up from germline, CDR1 is SEHNR and CDR2 is FQNEAQ (reference sequence). This CDR3 has 14 amino acids. DNA of the CDR3: TGTGCCAGCAGCTTAGTGGAGGGTCATGAAAAACTGTTTTTT. Its protein product is CASSLVEGHEKLFF. The whole variable domain, filled in from reference TRBV7-9 and TRBJ1-4, reads DTGVSQNPRHKITKRGQNVTFRCDPISEHNRLYWYRQTLGQGPEFLTYFQNEAQLEKSRLLSDRFSAERPKGSFSTLEIQRTEQGDSAMYLCASSLVEGHEKLFFGSGTQLSVL.

The CDR3 protein is CASGGQGRNTQYF. The CDR3 DNA reads as TGTGCCAGCGGGGGACAGGGGCGAAATACGCAGTATTTT. This rearrangement joins TRBV25-1 to TRBJ2-3, with 10 bases matching TRBD1. There are 13 residues in the CDR3. Germline V lookup: CDR1 MGHDK, CDR2 SYGVNS. V dropped 8 bases and J dropped 7; count of bases not matched to a gene: 6.

The chain recombines TRBV4-1 with TRBJ1-1, with D possibly matching TRBD1 (5 bases). CDR1 and CDR2 (germline): MGHRA, YSYEKL. The CDR3 loop spans 15 amino acids. Trimming shortened V by 0 bases and J by 3 bases, and 11 bases separated the two germline ends. The CDR3 DNA is TGCGCCAGCAGCCAAGATGGCGGGACGGACACTGAAGCTTTCTTT. This codes for CASSQDGGTDTEAFF.

The J gene is TRBJ1-2, the V gene TRBV7-9; D is perhaps TRBD1 (5 bases). CDR3 length equals 16 residues. The germline V and J ends were trimmed by 0 bases and 0 bases, with 11 bases remaining between them. The germline V gene encodes CDR1 SEHNR and CDR2 FQNEAQ (reference sequence). CDR3 protein: CASSLARAGTNYGYTF. CDR3 bases: TGTGCCAGCAGCTTAGCGCGCGCAGGGACTAACTATGGCTACACCTTC.

This chain links TRBV18 with TRBJ2-7, with TRBD1 matching 7 bases. Looked up from germline, CDR1 is KGHSH and CDR2 is LQKENI. The V segment lost 2 bases and the J segment 5 bases; nucleotides outside the gene matches: 0. This CDR3 region has 12 residues. The CDR3 here is CASSPGTDEQYF. CDR3 nucleotide sequence: TGTGCCAGCTCACCAGGGACAGACGAGCAGTACTTC.

The chain recombines TRBV5-1 with TRBJ2-1, with 9 bases aligning to TRBD2. CDR1 is SGHRS and CDR2 is YFSETQ in the germline V gene. There are 19 residues in the CDR3. V dropped 1 base and J dropped 5; count of bases not matched to a gene: 16. This chain's CDR3 is CASSLTFRASGMANNEQFF. CDR3 nucleotides: TGCGCCAGCAGCTTGACGTTTAGGGCTAGCGGGATGGCGAACAATGAGCAGTTCTTC.

The chain uses TRBV5-6 and TRBJ2-1; unclear D gene. CDR3 length: 15 residues. CDR1 is SGHDT and CDR2 is YYEEEE in the germline V gene. The V gene lost 5 bases and the J gene lost 0 bases, with 12 bases spanning the gap. DNA of the CDR3: TGTGCCAGCAGTTCCGGTTCCCTCTCCTACAATGAGCAGTTCTTC. As protein: CASSSGSLSYNEQFF.

The V gene is TRBV30, the J gene TRBJ2-1, with 10 bases that match TRBD2. The CDR3 spans 15 residues. V lost 4 bases, J lost 9 bases, and 12 bases stayed unmatched. Looked up from germline, CDR1 is GTSNPN and CDR2 is SVGIG (reference sequence). In DNA, the CDR3 is TGTGCCTGGAAGGAACCGGGACTAGCGTTCAGTGAGCAGTTCTTC. It encodes CAWKEPGLAFSEQFF.

The rearrangement uses TRBV11-2 and TRBJ2-2; possibly TRBD1 for D (6 bases). The CDR3 runs 15 residues. V was clipped by 5 bases and J by 4 bases, with 14 bases between them. CDR1 is SGHAT, CDR2 FQNNGV, per germline. Written as DNA, the CDR3 is TGTGCCAGCAGCCAACAGGGATCTGGCACCGGGGAGCTGTTTTTT. Its translation: CASSQQGSGTGELFF.